Below are 10 T cell receptor beta chains sequenced from a single sample in a study of blood T cells in healthy people across ages. Through a sample-barcoded 5' primer and a J-beta primer mix, a second PCR was run for roughly 6 to 11 cycles. TCRdb processed the 5' RACE reads anew with MiXCR; each CDR3 protein has one entry. Here the sample spans hundreds of thousands of distinct CDR3 sequences, approximately 47% being singletons. Sequencing used blood. These receptors all come from a man aged 60 to 69 in good health.

The CDR3 DNA is TGTGCCGTAGGGGCGGGACTTAGCACAGATACGCAGTATTTT. Its protein is CAVGAGLSTDTQYF. The chain recombines TRBV7-2 with TRBJ2-3, with D maybe TRBD2 (6 bases). Per germline, CDR1 SGHTA and CDR2 FQGNSA. V lost 11 bases to trimming and J lost 0 bases, with 15 bases between them. CDR3 size: 14 residues.

This chain joins TRBV7-2 and TRBJ2-7; no reliable D call. Germline V gene lookup returns CDR1 SGHTA and CDR2 FQGNSA. V dropped 0 bases and J dropped 4 bases, with 13 bases sitting between them. The CDR3 spans 15 residues. This chain's CDR3 is CASSLAAGAVYEQYF. As DNA, the CDR3 is TGTGCCAGCAGCTTAGCGGCTGGAGCCGTTTACGAGCAGTACTTC.

This chain uses TRBV20-1 with TRBJ2-3; 13 nucleotides line up with TRBD2. Germline V gene data show CDR1 as DFQATT and CDR2 as SNEGSKA (reference sequence). This CDR3 has 16 residues. Germline trimming cut 3 bases from V and 3 bases from J; bases unmatched to any gene: 6. The CDR3 region is CSASGLAGAQTDTQYF. DNA of the CDR3: TGCAGTGCTAGTGGACTAGCGGGGGCCCAGACAGATACGCAGTATTTT.

The CDR3, as DNA: TGTGCCAGCAGTGACCCGAGGGGGGGCGCCAACTATGGCTACACCTTC. Translating it yields CASSDPRGGANYGYTF. The V and J genes are TRBV28 and TRBJ1-2; possible D gene TRBD1, 6 bases. The CDR3 consists of 16 residues. V dropped 5 bases and J dropped 2 bases, with 18 bases sitting between them. Germline CDR1 is MDHEN and CDR2 is SYDVKM.

CDR3 sequence reads: CASSFEGQRSQETQYF. CDR3 DNA sequence: TGTGCCAGCAGTTTTGAGGGACAGAGAAGCCAAGAGACCCAGTACTTC. The chain links TRBV12-3 or TRBV12-4 to TRBJ2-5; TRBD1 matches 7 bases. The V gene end was trimmed by 3 bases and the J gene end by 1 base; junction bases not matched to a gene: 8. The CDR3 extends over 16 amino acids.

This chain uses TRBV28 with TRBJ1-2; 11 bases line up with TRBD1. The germline gives CDR1 MDHEN, CDR2 SYDVKM. This CDR3 has 14 residues. V lost 5 bases and J lost 5; bases outside the gene matches: 4. The CDR3 loop is CASSPWDRGYGYTF. The CDR3 nucleotides are TGTGCCAGCAGTCCCTGGGACAGGGGGTATGGCTACACCTTC.

The chain recombines TRBV20-1 with TRBJ2-7, with TRBD2 matching 13 bases. The germline gives CDR1 DFQATT, CDR2 SNEGSKA (reference sequence). This CDR3 has 15 residues. Losses at the gene ends were 6 bases for V and 7 bases for J; bases not matched to a gene: 12. CDR3 loop: CSAIRTSGGVGEQYF. CDR3 DNA: TGCAGTGCCATTCGGACTAGCGGGGGTGTCGGGGAGCAGTACTTC.

This clonotype was detected only a few times. It may be a read error: a sequence one base away is much more abundant. The chain joins TRBV6-5 to TRBJ2-1, with no clear D. The assigned J gene may be wrong: the sequence end matches TRBJ2-7 better. The CDR3 length is 15 residues. The germline V gene encodes CDR1 MNHEY and CDR2 SVGAGI. The CDR3: CASSYRASSYNEQYF. The CDR3 nucleotides are TGTGCCAGCAGTTACCGGGCAAGCTCCTACAATGAGCAGTACTTC.

This clonotype has a handful of counts. The V call is TRBV4-1, the J call TRBJ2-3; no firm D call. This CDR3 contains 15 residues. Germline assignment: CDR1 MGHRA and CDR2 YSYEKL. V was trimmed by 1 base and J by 4 bases, leaving 12 bases between them. Written as DNA, the CDR3 is TGCGCCAGCAGCCAAGTTTTTACCCGGCCAGATACGCAGTATTTT. Encoded protein: CASSQVFTRPDTQYF.

The chain links TRBV4-2 to TRBJ2-7; either TRBD1 or TRBD2 may fit D (6 bases each). The V gene's germline CDR1 is LGHNA and CDR2 YNFKEQ. Trimming cost V 3 bases and J 3 bases, with 15 bases left between them. The CDR3 sequence is 15 residues long. Here the CDR3 reads CASSQTSGGLYEQYF. Written as DNA, the CDR3 is TGTGCCAGCAGCCAGACCTCCGGGGGCCTCTACGAGCAGTACTTC.